What follows describes a single TCR beta chain. V was cut by 0 bases and J by 6 bases, with 16 bases left in between. Germline values: CDR1 MNHEY, CDR2 SMNVEV (reference sequence). The CDR3 sequence is 16 residues long. This entry is derived from a study of blood T cell repertoires in COVID-19. Across the whole study: Acute and convalescent COVID-19 specimens originated in the United States, Italy and Spain.

TCRdb keeps only in-frame clones here, not all; method: immunoSEQ multiplex PCR. This sample yields more than 350,000 clones, of which over 75% are seen a single time; over 0.95% belongs to the top ten. The rearrangement joins TRBV27 to TRBJ2-3; a possible D gene is TRBD2 (6 bases). The receptor was isolated from a man aged 18 to 30 who had recovered from COVID-19. Sequencing was done on a sample of PBMCs or T cells enriched from blood (not recorded which). For the CDR3, the DNA is TGTGCCAGCAGTTTATCATTCCGCGGGGAAGGGGATACGCAGTATTTT. Its translation: CASSLSFRGEGDTQYF.